Below, 8 T cell receptor beta chains from the same sample are listed, as sequenced in a study of blood T cell repertoires in COVID-19. The assay was immunoSEQ multiplex PCR, and TCRdb's table has in-frame clones only and misses some. Among about 91,000 clones listed, more than 75% were seen once. Sequencing was performed on peripheral blood. The receptors originated from a man aged 45 to 65 with active or convalescent COVID-19.

In this sample, this clone turned up once. This chain joins TRBV9 and TRBJ2-5, with 8 bases lining up with TRBD2. The CDR3 has 15 residues. Trimming at V came to 5 bases and at J to 5 bases, leaving 11 bases not matched to a gene. Germline CDR1 SGDLS, CDR2 YYNGEE. DNA of the CDR3: TGTGCCAGCAGTGGGCGGGGGGCCGGAGGGGAGACCCAGTACTTC. Translated, it gives CASSGRGAGGETQYF. Supplemented by reference TRBV9 and TRBJ2-5, the full variable domain reads DSGVTQTPKHLITATGQRVTLRCSPRSGDLSVYWYQQSLDQGLQFLIQYYNGEERAKGNILERFSAQQFPDLHSELNLSSLELGDSALYFCASSGRGAGGETQYFGPGTRLLVL.

This chain links TRBV28 with TRBJ1-4, with 7 nucleotides matching TRBD1. Looked up from germline, CDR1 is MDHEN and CDR2 is SYDVKM. The CDR3 sequence is 15 residues long. V lost 7 bases to trimming and J lost 3 bases; unmatched junction nucleotides: 8. The CDR3: CASNQRQGSNEKLFF. DNA of the CDR3: TGTGCCAGCAACCAAAGACAGGGCTCTAATGAAAAACTGTTTTTT. The full variable domain, its missing parts supplied by reference TRBV28 and TRBJ1-4, is DVKVTQSSRYLVKRTGEKVFLECVQDMDHENMFWYRQDPGLGLRLIYFSYDVKMKEKGDIPEGYSVSREKKERFSLILESASTNQTSMYLCASNQRQGSNEKLFFGSGTQLSVL.

The CDR3: CASSFRGTDTQYF. The CDR3 DNA follows: TGTGCCAGCAGTTTCAGGGGCACAGATACGCAGTATTTT. This chain joins TRBV27 and TRBJ2-3; a weak D match, TRBD1 (5 bases). V was clipped by 3 bases and J by 1 base, with 5 bases between them. The CDR3 covers 13 residues. The germline CDR1 and CDR2 sequences are MNHEY and SMNVEV (reference sequence).

This chain uses TRBV9 with TRBJ2-3; 9 bases agree with TRBD1. Germline CDR1 and CDR2: SGDLS and YYNGEE. The CDR3 has 16 residues. Trimming removed 0 bases from V and 1 base from J; junction bases left unmatched: 3. DNA for the CDR3: TGTGCCAGCAGCGTAGCTCGGACAGGGGGCACAGATACGCAGTATTTT. It encodes CASSVARTGGTDTQYF.

The chain is built from TRBV28 and TRBJ1-4; D unclear. The V gene's germline CDR1 is MDHEN and CDR2 SYDVKM. V was pared by 3 bases and J by 8 bases, with 7 bases between. The CDR3 has 12 residues. CDR3 DNA sequence: TGTGCCAGCAGTTTTCGGAGAGAAAAACTGTTTTTT. It translates to CASSFRREKLFF.

V usage is TRBV28 and J usage is TRBJ1-1; D remains ambiguous. The CDR3 runs 14 residues. Germline-derived CDR1 and CDR2 are MDHEN and SYDVKM. V lost 5 bases to trimming and J lost 5 bases, with 15 bases between them. The CDR3 region has the DNA TGTGCCAGCAGTCCCCCGTCGGGAAAAACTGAAGCTTTCTTT. It translates to CASSPPSGKTEAFF. The whole variable domain, remainder taken from reference TRBV28 and TRBJ1-1, is DVKVTQSSRYLVKRTGEKVFLECVQDMDHENMFWYRQDPGLGLRLIYFSYDVKMKEKGDIPEGYSVSREKKERFSLILESASTNQTSMYLCASSPPSGKTEAFFGQGTRLTVV.

Only one count was recorded for this clone. The chain recombines TRBV4-3 with TRBJ2-3; 9 nucleotides agree with TRBD2. Germline CDR1 LGHNA, CDR2 YSLEER. V shed 1 base and J 4 bases; nucleotides not matched to a gene: 6. The CDR3 loop spans 16 amino acids. This CDR3 reads CASSQAAGGRSDTQYF. DNA for the CDR3: TGCGCCAGCAGCCAAGCCGCGGGGGGGCGATCAGATACGCAGTATTTT.

The rearrangement joins TRBV4-3 to TRBJ2-2; the D is unclear. CDR1 LGHNA and CDR2 YSLEER come from the germline V gene. V lost 0 bases, J lost 2 bases, and 7 bases lay in between. The CDR3 length is 15 residues. The CDR3 loop reads CASSQESKNTGELFF. The CDR3 DNA reads as TGCGCCAGCAGCCAAGAGTCCAAAAACACCGGGGAGCTGTTTTTT.